This is a list of T cell receptor beta chains from one sample in a study of cytomegalovirus exposure and HLA in healthy donors. The assay was immunoSEQ multiplex PCR, and TCRdb's table has in-frame clones only and misses some. The sample lists 200,000 or so clones; roughly 80% were seen once. The specimen was PBMCs. The receptor source for this set is a man younger than 45 in good health and CMV-seronegative. Both conserved end residues are part of each CDR3. Each record gives: CDR3 protein, CDR3 DNA, D gene, J gene, clone size, V gene. The D gene is left open where the match is weak. For some rows the clone size is stated as once, few or many, or as a class when expanded; others skip it.

CDR3: CASITRLSYEQYF; DNA: TGTGCCAGCATTACTAGACTTTCCTACGAGCAGTACTTC; D: NA; J: TRBJ2-7; size: NA; V: TRBV6-1
CDR3: CASSLEGQKNIQYF; DNA: TGCGCCAGCAGCTTGGAGGGACAGAAAAACATTCAGTACTTC; D: TRBD1; J: TRBJ2-4; size: NA; V: TRBV5-1
CDR3: CASSIRQGSNQPQHF; DNA: TGTGCCAGTAGTATCCGGCAGGGAAGCAATCAGCCCCAGCATTTT; D: NA; J: TRBJ1-5; size: NA; V: TRBV19
CDR3: CASSSIYRDSQETQYF; DNA: TGTGCCAGCAGTTCTATCTACCGGGACAGTCAAGAGACCCAGTACTTC; D: TRBD1; J: TRBJ2-5; size: NA; V: TRBV28
CDR3: CASSIGGEQYF; DNA: TGTGCCAGCAGTATCGGGGGCGAGCAGTACTTC; D: NA; J: TRBJ2-7; size: NA; V: TRBV6-5
CDR3: CASSFGLAGLFTDTQYF; DNA: TGCGCCAGCAGCTTCGGACTAGCGGGGCTGTTCACAGATACGCAGTATTTT; D: TRBD2; J: TRBJ2-3; size: NA; V: TRBV5-1
CDR3: CASSNLGQGNIQYF; DNA: TGTGCCAGCAGTAATCTCGGACAGGGGAACATTCAGTACTTC; D: TRBD1; J: TRBJ2-4; size: NA; V: TRBV28
CDR3: CASTGGFNTEAFF; DNA: TGTGCCAGTACGGGGGGGTTTAACACTGAAGCTTTCTTT; D: NA; J: TRBJ1-1; size: NA; V: TRBV19
CDR3: CASSLGQMNTEAFF; DNA: TGTGCCAGCAGCTTGGGACAAATGAACACTGAAGCTTTCTTT; D: NA; J: TRBJ1-1; size: NA; V: TRBV5-4
CDR3: CASSESRGTGQPQHF; DNA: TGTGCCAGCAGTGAAAGCAGGGGAACTGGCCAGCCCCAGCATTTT; D: NA; J: TRBJ1-5; size: NA; V: TRBV2
CDR3: CASSLPSQGTGELFF; DNA: TGTGCCAGCAGCTTACCCTCACAGGGTACCGGGGAGCTGTTTTTT; D: NA; J: TRBJ2-2; size: NA; V: TRBV7-6
CDR3: CASSSTGWRTGELFF; DNA: TGTGCCAGTAGTAGCACAGGGTGGCGCACCGGGGAGCTGTTTTTT; D: NA; J: TRBJ2-2; size: few; V: TRBV19
CDR3: CASSDRVDTEAFF; DNA: TGTGCCAGCTCGGACAGGGTCGACACTGAAGCTTTCTTT; D: TRBD1; J: TRBJ1-1; size: NA; V: TRBV18
CDR3: CASSTTGQGVSYNEQFF; DNA: TGTGCCAGTAGTACGACCGGACAGGGTGTCTCCTACAATGAGCAGTTCTTC; D: TRBD1; J: TRBJ2-1; size: NA; V: TRBV19
CDR3: CASSQLLESNQPQHF; DNA: TGTGCCAGCAGCCAGCTCCTGGAGAGCAATCAGCCCCAGCATTTT; D: NA; J: TRBJ1-5; size: NA; V: TRBV5-6
CDR3: CASSLDPQNSPLHF; DNA: TGTGCCAGCAGCTTAGACCCACAGAATTCACCCCTCCACTTT; D: NA; J: TRBJ1-6; size: NA; V: TRBV11-2
CDR3: CSSSLGAGGEQYF; DNA: TGTTCCAGCAGCTTAGGAGCGGGGGGCGAGCAGTACTTC; D: TRBD2; J: TRBJ2-7; size: NA; V: TRBV7-9
CDR3: CASSKETQYF; DNA: TGTGCCAGCAGTAAAGAGACCCAGTACTTC; D: NA; J: TRBJ2-5; size: few; V: TRBV7-9
CDR3: CASRVQGFTDTQYF; DNA: TGTGCCAGCAGGGTTCAGGGTTTCACAGATACGCAGTATTTT; D: NA; J: TRBJ2-3; size: NA; V: TRBV2
CDR3: CASSLLRGGRNEQFF; DNA: TGTGCCAGCAGCTTGTTGCGGGGGGGCCGAAATGAGCAGTTCTTC; D: TRBD2; J: TRBJ2-1; size: once; V: TRBV5-4
CDR3: CASSLGRGNTEAFF; DNA: TGTGCCAGCAGCTTAGGGAGAGGAAACACTGAAGCTTTCTTT; D: NA; J: TRBJ1-1; size: NA; V: TRBV7-2
CDR3: CASSIGGQGTGELFF; DNA: TGTGCCAGTAGTATAGGGGGACAGGGAACCGGGGAGCTGTTTTTT; D: TRBD1; J: TRBJ2-2; size: once; V: TRBV19
CDR3: CASSPQRAGTGGTEAFF; DNA: TGTGCCAGCTCACCACAGAGAGCCGGGACAGGGGGTACTGAAGCTTTCTTT; D: TRBD1; J: TRBJ1-1; size: NA; V: TRBV18
CDR3: CASRRQGFGNQPQHF; DNA: TGTGCCAGCCGTCGCCAGGGGTTCGGCAATCAGCCCCAGCATTTT; D: NA; J: TRBJ1-5; size: NA; V: TRBV28
CDR3: CASSTRTGGTMQPQHF; DNA: TGCGCCAGCAGCACCAGGACAGGGGGCACTATGCAGCCCCAGCATTTT; D: TRBD1; J: TRBJ1-5; size: NA; V: TRBV5-1
CDR3: CAITSTGGTEAFF; DNA: TGTGCCATCACTTCGACAGGGGGCACTGAAGCTTTCTTT; D: TRBD1; J: TRBJ1-1; size: NA; V: TRBV10-3
CDR3: CASSFRQLDTEAFF; DNA: TGTGCCAGCAGCTTTAGACAGCTAGACACTGAAGCCTTCTTT; D: NA; J: TRBJ1-1; size: few; V: TRBV7-9
CDR3: CASSYSWTGNTEAFF; DNA: TGTGCCAGCAGTTACTCTTGGACAGGGAACACTGAAGCTTTCTTT; D: TRBD1; J: TRBJ1-1; size: NA; V: TRBV6-6
CDR3: CASSFPRVPYEQYF; DNA: TGTGCCAGCAGCTTTCCCCGGGTCCCCTACGAGCAGTACTTC; D: NA; J: TRBJ2-7; size: NA; V: TRBV5-6
CDR3: CASSPNRDRGRGNEQFF; DNA: TGTGCCAGCAGCCCTAACCGGGACAGGGGCCGCGGGAATGAGCAGTTCTTC; D: TRBD1; J: TRBJ2-1; size: few; V: TRBV9
CDR3: CASSMRRALGGEQYF; DNA: TGTGCCAGTAGTATGCGCAGGGCTCTAGGAGGGGAGCAGTACTTC; D: NA; J: TRBJ2-7; size: NA; V: TRBV19
CDR3: CASSQPDRGAYEQYF; DNA: TGTGCCAGCAGCCAACCGGACAGGGGCGCCTACGAGCAGTACTTC; D: TRBD1; J: TRBJ2-7; size: NA; V: TRBV4-2
CDR3: CASSQGQGIYEQYF; DNA: TGTGCCAGCAGCCAAGGACAGGGTATCTACGAGCAGTACTTC; D: TRBD1; J: TRBJ2-7; size: once; V: TRBV4-2
CDR3: CATSDRGTGELFF; DNA: TGTGCCACCAGCGACCGGGGCACCGGGGAGCTGTTTTTT; D: NA; J: TRBJ2-2; size: NA; V: TRBV15
CDR3: CASSQISYEQYF; DNA: TGTGCCAGCTCCCAAATCTCCTACGAGCAGTACTTC; D: NA; J: TRBJ2-7; size: NA; V: TRBV18
CDR3: CASTSRDRVVYNSPLHF; DNA: TGTGCCAGCACCTCTCGGGACAGGGTCGTCTATAATTCACCCCTCCACTTT; D: TRBD1; J: TRBJ1-6; size: NA; V: TRBV5-6
CDR3: CASSSDTSYGYTF; DNA: TGTGCCAGCAGCTCCGATACGAGCTATGGCTACACCTTC; D: NA; J: TRBJ1-2; size: NA; V: TRBV28
CDR3: CASSYRSNSPLHF; DNA: TGTGCCAGCAGTTACCGGAGCAATTCACCCCTCCACTTT; D: NA; J: TRBJ1-6; size: NA; V: TRBV6-6
CDR3: CASSIETSGLGPQHF; DNA: TGTGCCAGCAGTATCGAGACAAGTGGTTTAGGGCCCCAGCATTTT; D: NA; J: TRBJ1-5; size: NA; V: TRBV28
CDR3: CASSYSSNEQFF; DNA: TGTGCCAGCAGTTACTCGAGCAATGAGCAGTTCTTC; D: NA; J: TRBJ2-1; size: NA; V: TRBV6-5
CDR3: CSVEVGGRSNEQFF; DNA: TGCAGCGTTGAAGTGGGGGGGCGGAGCAATGAGCAGTTCTTC; D: NA; J: TRBJ2-1; size: NA; V: TRBV29-1
CDR3: CASTTSGGPWGQFF; DNA: TGTGCCAGCACAACTAGCGGGGGGCCCTGGGGGCAGTTCTTC; D: TRBD2; J: TRBJ2-1; size: NA; V: TRBV6-1
CDR3: CASGFTGATNEKLFF; DNA: TGCGCCAGCGGGTTTACTGGGGCGACTAATGAAAAACTGTTTTTT; D: NA; J: TRBJ1-4; size: NA; V: TRBV5-1
CDR3: CASSDPFGTENEKLFF; DNA: TGCGCCAGCAGTGACCCCTTTGGGACAGAGAATGAAAAACTGTTTTTT; D: TRBD1; J: TRBJ1-4; size: once; V: TRBV10-2
CDR3: CASSDSGTGVYNEQFF; DNA: TGTGCCAGCAGTGACTCTGGGACAGGGGTCTACAATGAGCAGTTCTTC; D: TRBD1; J: TRBJ2-1; size: NA; V: TRBV6-4
CDR3: CASNDRGGQPQHF; DNA: TGTGCCAGCAACGACAGGGGAGGTCAGCCCCAGCATTTT; D: TRBD1; J: TRBJ1-5; size: NA; V: TRBV2
CDR3: CASSSPSGAHQPQHF; DNA: TGTGCCAGCAGTTCCCCCTCGGGAGCGCATCAGCCCCAGCATTTT; D: NA; J: TRBJ1-5; size: NA; V: TRBV28
CDR3: CASSSTSTGKNIQYF; DNA: TGTGCCAGCAGCTCCACATCGACAGGAAAAAACATTCAGTACTTC; D: NA; J: TRBJ2-4; size: NA; V: TRBV11-2
CDR3: CASSLRLGGHGEQYF; DNA: TGTGCCAGCAGCTTAAGGCTAGGGGGTCACGGAGAGCAGTACTTC; D: NA; J: TRBJ2-7; size: once; V: TRBV11-2
CDR3: CASSSGVPSSYEQYF; DNA: TGTGCCAGCAGCTCAGGGGTCCCGAGCTCCTACGAGCAGTACTTC; D: NA; J: TRBJ2-7; size: NA; V: TRBV28
CDR3: CASSPRVTGELFF; DNA: TGTGCCAGCAGTCCCAGGGTCACCGGGGAGCTGTTTTTT; D: NA; J: TRBJ2-2; size: NA; V: TRBV6-5
CDR3: CASSVFFQGGYTF; DNA: TGTGCCAGCAGCGTTTTTTTTCAGGGTGGCTACACCTTC; D: NA; J: TRBJ1-2; size: once; V: TRBV9
CDR3: CASSLSTGFQETQYF; DNA: TGTGCCAGCAGCTTATCTACAGGGTTCCAAGAGACCCAGTACTTC; D: NA; J: TRBJ2-5; size: NA; V: TRBV7-3
CDR3: CASSPSTQGLSSGASVLTF; DNA: TGTGCCAGCTCACCCTCTACACAGGGTTTGAGCTCTGGGGCCAGCGTCCTGACTTTC; D: NA; J: TRBJ2-6; size: few; V: TRBV18